These 14 T cell receptor beta chains share one sample of origin, sequenced in a study of T-cell memory formation after mild COVID-19. MiXCR, run by TCRdb on the 5' RACE reads, gives a single entry per CDR3 protein. The sample shows 300,000 to 400,000 distinct CDR3 sequences, approximately 15% of them seen only once. Sequenced input: PBMCs or a T cell subset sorted from them (not recorded which). All receptors come from a young man who had mild COVID-19 (a few samples of this study predate the infection). Cell type and time point are not known.

This clonotype was recorded a few times. This chain links TRBV7-8 with TRBJ2-5; TRBD2 agrees at 8 bases. Germline V gene lookup returns CDR1 SGHVS and CDR2 FQNEAQ. V lost 1 base and J lost 3; bases outside the gene matches: 7. The CDR3 runs to 16 residues. The CDR3 region has the DNA TGTGCCAGCAGCTTAGTCTCTCCGGGAGGGGAAGAGACCCAGTACTTC. Amino acids: CASSLVSPGGEETQYF.

The chain is built from TRBV5-4 and TRBJ1-1; possibly TRBD1 for D (6 bases). The CDR3 contains 14 residues. V was shortened by 4 bases and J by 4 bases, with 14 bases between the two germline ends. Germline V gene data show CDR1 as SGHNT and CDR2 as YYREEE (reference sequence). CDR3 protein: CASSDTGWVTEAFF. CDR3 DNA: TGTGCCAGCAGCGATACAGGGTGGGTCACTGAAGCTTTCTTT.

This clonotype was detected only a few times. V is TRBV20-1 and J is TRBJ2-1; 12 bases map to TRBD2. Germline V gene data show CDR1 as DFQATT and CDR2 as SNEGSKA (reference sequence). V was clipped by 3 bases and J by 6 bases; unmatched bases: 3. The CDR3 is made up of 14 amino acids. The CDR3: CSASGLAGINEQFF. DNA for the CDR3: TGCAGTGCTAGTGGACTAGCGGGGATCAATGAGCAGTTCTTC.

This sequence joins TRBV7-2 and TRBJ2-3, with D possibly being TRBD2 (6 bases). The CDR3 contains 15 residues. Germline CDR1 reads SGHTA; CDR2 reads FQGNSA. Trimming took off 6 bases at V and 2 bases at J, with 15 bases between the two ends. The CDR3 protein is CASSVSGTPTDTQYF. The CDR3 DNA is TGTGCCAGCAGTGTATCAGGGACTCCCACAGATACGCAGTATTTT.

The sample holds many counts of this clonotype. The chain couples TRBV7-9 to TRBJ2-5; 7 nucleotides match TRBD2. The CDR3 covers 13 residues. V dropped 0 bases and J dropped 5; count of bases not matched to a gene: 0. Germline V lookup: CDR1 SEHNR, CDR2 FQNEAQ (reference sequence). CDR3 bases: TGTGCCAGCAGCTTAGCCGGGGGGGAGACCCAGTACTTC. Protein product: CASSLAGGETQYF. Drawing the rest from reference TRBV7-9 and TRBJ2-5, the complete variable domain is DTGVSQNPRHKITKRGQNVTFRCDPISEHNRLYWYRQTLGQGPEFLTYFQNEAQLEKSRLLSDRFSAERPKGSFSTLEIQRTEQGDSAMYLCASSLAGGETQYFGPGTRLLVL.

This sequence joins TRBV12-3 or TRBV12-4 and TRBJ2-2; TRBD2 matches 11 bases. This CDR3 spans 18 amino acids. V was clipped by 7 bases and J by 3 bases; unmatched bases: 13. The CDR3 sequence: CASTLFPRLAGHTGELFF. DNA of the CDR3: TGTGCCAGCACTCTTTTCCCCAGACTAGCGGGACACACCGGGGAGCTGTTTTTT.

This clonotype was found a few times. The chain recombines TRBV7-9 with TRBJ2-5, with a weak D call TRBD2 (5 bases). CDR1 is SEHNR, CDR2 FQNEAQ, per germline (reference sequence). Deletions cut 8 bases from V and 3 bases from J, with 7 bases between. The CDR3 covers 11 residues. CDR3 DNA sequence: TGTGCCAGCCAAGCGGAAGAGACCCAGTACTTC. It yields the protein CASQAEETQYF.

This chain connects TRBV7-2 to TRBJ1-3; TRBD1 is a possible D gene (5 bases). Germline V gives CDR1 SGHTA, CDR2 FQGNSA. V dropped 5 bases and J dropped 4 bases, with 15 bases sitting between them. This CDR3 is built from 15 residues. The CDR3 loop reads CASSITGDAGNTIYF. The CDR3 region has the DNA TGTGCCAGCAGCATAACAGGCGACGCCGGAAACACCATATATTTT.

Only a few counts were recorded for this clonotype. The V call is TRBV29-1, the J call TRBJ2-2, with D possibly being TRBD1 (5 bases). The length of the CDR3 is 12 residues. The V gene's germline CDR1 is SQVTM and CDR2 ANQGSEA. Trimming pared 4 bases from V and 4 bases from J, leaving 7 bases between. CDR3 coding DNA: TGCAGCGTTGTCCAGGGCACCGGGGAGCTGTTTTTT. This codes for CSVVQGTGELFF.

This chain links TRBV5-5 with TRBJ1-4; D is unclear. CDR1 is SGHKS and CDR2 is YYEKEE in the germline V gene (reference sequence). The CDR3 is 14 amino acids. Between the trimmed V and J ends, which lost 4 bases and 3 bases, there was a span of 10 bases. CDR3 in DNA: TGTGCCAGCAGCCGAGGAGCTCCTAATGAAAAACTGTTTTTT. It encodes CASSRGAPNEKLFF.

This clonotype was recorded at least ten times. The gene calls are TRBV19 and TRBJ2-1, with 10 bases matching TRBD2. This CDR3 has 15 residues. Germline trimming cut 6 bases from V and 2 bases from J; bases unmatched to any gene: 4. Germline CDR1 is LNHDA and CDR2 is SQIVND (reference sequence). The CDR3 sequence is CASSRTSGTYNEQFF. The DNA for the CDR3 is TGTGCCAGTAGCCGGACTAGCGGCACCTACAATGAGCAGTTCTTC.

The J gene is TRBJ2-7, the V gene TRBV20-1, with D tentatively TRBD2 (5 bases). Trimming cost V 4 bases and J 0 bases, with 13 bases left between them. In germline, CDR1 is DFQATT, CDR2 SNEGSKA (reference sequence). This CDR3 contains 14 residues. CDR3 residues: CSAIARDTSYEQYF. For the CDR3, the DNA is TGCAGTGCTATAGCCCGGGATACCTCCTACGAGCAGTACTTC.

The table lists this clonotype with many counts. This sequence joins TRBV4-1 and TRBJ2-2, with 8 bases aligning to TRBD2. This CDR3 comprises 15 residues. V lost 1 base and J lost 8; bases outside the gene matches: 6. From germline, CDR1 is MGHRA and CDR2 YSYEKL. The CDR3 here is CASSQAPGGYGELFF. The DNA of the CDR3 is TGCGCCAGCAGCCAAGCCCCGGGGGGGTATGGGGAGCTGTTTTTT.

This clonotype was observed a few times. CDR3 loop: CASSLLKSTDTQYF. The CDR3 DNA follows: TGTGCCAGCAGCTTACTAAAGAGCACAGATACGCAGTATTTT. This chain links TRBV7-2 with TRBJ2-3; no definite D call. Trimming stripped 2 bases from V and 0 bases from J, with 6 bases between. The CDR3 is 14 amino acids. Germline CDR1 reads SGHTA; CDR2 reads FQGNSA. Supplemented by reference TRBV7-2 and TRBJ2-3, the full variable domain reads GAGVSQSPSNKVTEKGKDVELRCDPISGHTALYWYRQSLGQGLEFLIYFQGNSAPDKSGLPSDRFSAERTGGSVSTLTIQRTQQEDSAVYLCASSLLKSTDTQYFGPGTRLTVL.